This T cell receptor beta chain is drawn from a study of OX40 agonist ivuxolimab in advanced cancers. Study background: Patients treated during dose escalation were battling hepatocellular carcinoma, melanoma, renal cell or head and neck cancer.

Germline V gene lookup returns CDR1 MGHRA and CDR2 YSYEKL. The CDR3 is 15 amino acids. Trimming took 0 bases from V and 1 from J, leaving 9 bases between them. Sequenced by immunoSEQ multiplex PCR; TCRdb stores in-frame clones only, minus some. The table has around 56,000 clones, 88% seen once. Sampled blood was obtained at baseline, cycle 4 day 1, and cycle 7 day 1. This receptor was identified in an adult with an advanced solid tumor such as melanoma, head and neck, liver or kidney cancer. The rearrangement joins TRBV4-1 to TRBJ1-1; no definite D call. Here the sequenced sample was CD4+ or CD8+ T cells sorted from blood, taken in a trial of the OX40 agonist ivuxolimab. This chain's CDR3 is CASSQDPGSNTEAFF. In nucleotides, the CDR3 is TGCGCCAGCAGCCAAGATCCCGGGTCGAACACTGAAGCTTTCTTT.